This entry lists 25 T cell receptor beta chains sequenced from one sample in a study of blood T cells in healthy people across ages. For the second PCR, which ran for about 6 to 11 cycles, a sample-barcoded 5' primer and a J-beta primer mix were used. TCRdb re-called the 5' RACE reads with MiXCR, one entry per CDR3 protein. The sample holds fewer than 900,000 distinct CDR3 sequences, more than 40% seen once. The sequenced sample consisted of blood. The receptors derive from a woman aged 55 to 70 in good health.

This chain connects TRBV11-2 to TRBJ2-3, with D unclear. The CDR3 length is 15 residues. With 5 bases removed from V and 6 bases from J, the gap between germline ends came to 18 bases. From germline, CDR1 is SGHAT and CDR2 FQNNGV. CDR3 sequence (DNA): TGTGCCAGCAGCCATCAAGAACTCTCCAGGGATACGCAGTATTTT. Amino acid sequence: CASSHQELSRDTQYF.

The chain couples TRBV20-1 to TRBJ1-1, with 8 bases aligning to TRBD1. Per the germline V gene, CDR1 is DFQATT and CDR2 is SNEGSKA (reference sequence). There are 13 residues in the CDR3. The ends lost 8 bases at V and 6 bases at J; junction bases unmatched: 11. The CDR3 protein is CSPTTGDLPEAFF. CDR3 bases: TGCAGTCCAACGACAGGGGATCTTCCTGAAGCTTTCTTT.

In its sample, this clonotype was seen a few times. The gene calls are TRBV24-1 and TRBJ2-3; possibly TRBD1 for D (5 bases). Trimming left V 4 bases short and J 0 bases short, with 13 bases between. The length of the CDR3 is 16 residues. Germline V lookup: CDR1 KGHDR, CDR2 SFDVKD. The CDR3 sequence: CATSDTGGTSTDTQYF. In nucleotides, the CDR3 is TGTGCCACCAGTGACACAGGTGGTACAAGCACAGATACGCAGTATTTT.

Written as DNA, the CDR3 is TGCAGTGCTAGAGATAGGGGGGCCGATTCCAAAGGGACCCAGTTCTTC. This codes for CSARDRGADSKGTQFF. The rearrangement links TRBV20-1 to TRBJ2-1; D may be TRBD1 or TRBD2 (6 bases each). The germline V gene has CDR1 DFQATT and CDR2 SNEGSKA (reference sequence). The CDR3 runs 16 residues. V lost 0 bases and J lost 13, with 25 bases in between.

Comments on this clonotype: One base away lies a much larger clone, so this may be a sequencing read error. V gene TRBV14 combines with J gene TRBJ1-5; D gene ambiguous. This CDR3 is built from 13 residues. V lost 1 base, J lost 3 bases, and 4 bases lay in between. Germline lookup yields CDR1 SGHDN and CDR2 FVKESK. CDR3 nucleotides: TGTGCCAGCAGCCAAGGGATCAATCAGCCCCAGCATTTT. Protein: CASSQGINQPQHF.

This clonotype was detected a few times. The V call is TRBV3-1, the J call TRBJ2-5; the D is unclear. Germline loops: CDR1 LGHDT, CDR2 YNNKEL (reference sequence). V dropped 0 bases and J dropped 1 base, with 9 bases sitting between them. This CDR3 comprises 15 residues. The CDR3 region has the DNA TGTGCCAGCAGCCAAGATGTTGGTAGCCAAGAGACCCAGTACTTC. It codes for CASSQDVGSQETQYF.

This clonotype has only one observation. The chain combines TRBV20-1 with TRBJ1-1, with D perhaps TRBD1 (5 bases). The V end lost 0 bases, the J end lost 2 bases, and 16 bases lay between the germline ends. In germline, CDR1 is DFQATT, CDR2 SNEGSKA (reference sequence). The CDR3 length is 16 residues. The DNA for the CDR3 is TGCAGTGCTAGAGATAATGCGGGACGGGGAAACACTGAAGCTTTCTTT. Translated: CSARDNAGRGNTEAFF.

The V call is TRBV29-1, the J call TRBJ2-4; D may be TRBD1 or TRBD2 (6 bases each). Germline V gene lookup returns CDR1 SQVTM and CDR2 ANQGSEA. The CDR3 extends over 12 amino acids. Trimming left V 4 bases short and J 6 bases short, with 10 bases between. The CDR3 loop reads CSVGGAANIQYF. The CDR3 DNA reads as TGCAGCGTTGGGGGGGCTGCAAACATTCAGTACTTC.

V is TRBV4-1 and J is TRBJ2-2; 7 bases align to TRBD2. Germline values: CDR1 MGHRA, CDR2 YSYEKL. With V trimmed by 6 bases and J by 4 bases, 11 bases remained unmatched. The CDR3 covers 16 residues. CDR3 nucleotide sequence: TGCGCCAGCAGTCACCCCGGACTAGAGCGCACCGGGGAGCTGTTTTTT. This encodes CASSHPGLERTGELFF.

The CDR3, as DNA: TGCGCCAGCAGCTTGGATGGGACAGACTCTTCACCCCTCCACTTT. Its translation is CASSLDGTDSSPLHF. V is TRBV5-1 and J is TRBJ1-6; 7 bases map to TRBD1. V was clipped by 0 bases and J by 9 bases; unmatched bases: 6. CDR3 length: 15 residues. The V gene's germline CDR1 is SGHRS and CDR2 YFSETQ.

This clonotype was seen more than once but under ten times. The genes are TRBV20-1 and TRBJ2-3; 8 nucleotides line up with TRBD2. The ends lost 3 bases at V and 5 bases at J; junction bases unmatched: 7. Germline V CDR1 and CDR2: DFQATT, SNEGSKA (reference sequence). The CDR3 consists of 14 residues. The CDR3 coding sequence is TGCAGTGCTAGGGACGCGGGGGGTGTAGATACGCAGTATTTT. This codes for CSARDAGGVDTQYF.

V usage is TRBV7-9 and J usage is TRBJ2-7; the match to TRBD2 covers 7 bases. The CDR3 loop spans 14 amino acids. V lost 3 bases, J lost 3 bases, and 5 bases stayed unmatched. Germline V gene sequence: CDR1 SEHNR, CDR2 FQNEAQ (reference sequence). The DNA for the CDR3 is TGTGCCAGCAGCTTTATGGGAGGGGACTACGAGCAGTACTTC. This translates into CASSFMGGDYEQYF.

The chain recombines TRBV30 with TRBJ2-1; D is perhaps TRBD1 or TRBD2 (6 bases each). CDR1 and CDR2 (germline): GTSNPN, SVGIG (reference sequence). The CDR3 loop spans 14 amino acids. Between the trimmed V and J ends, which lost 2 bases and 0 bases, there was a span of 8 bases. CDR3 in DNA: TGTGCCTGGAGTAAGGGGGGCTCCTACAATGAGCAGTTCTTC. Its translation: CAWSKGGSYNEQFF.

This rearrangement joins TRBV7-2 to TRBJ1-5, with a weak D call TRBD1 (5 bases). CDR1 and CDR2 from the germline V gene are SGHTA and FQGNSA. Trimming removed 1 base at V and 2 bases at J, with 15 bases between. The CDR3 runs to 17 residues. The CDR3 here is CASSLVAGGEGNQPQHF. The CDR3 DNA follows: TGTGCCAGCAGCTTAGTAGCTGGGGGGGAAGGCAATCAGCCCCAGCATTTT. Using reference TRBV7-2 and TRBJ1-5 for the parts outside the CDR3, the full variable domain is GAGVSQSPSNKVTEKGKDVELRCDPISGHTALYWYRQSLGQGLEFLIYFQGNSAPDKSGLPSDRFSAERTGGSVSTLTIQRTQQEDSAVYLCASSLVAGGEGNQPQHFGDGTRLSIL.

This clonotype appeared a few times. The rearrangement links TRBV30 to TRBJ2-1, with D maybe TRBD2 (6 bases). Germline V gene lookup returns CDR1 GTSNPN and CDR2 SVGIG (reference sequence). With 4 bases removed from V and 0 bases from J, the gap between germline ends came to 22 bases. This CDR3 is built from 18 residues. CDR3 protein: CAWNGGPLGSYSYNEQFF. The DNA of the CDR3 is TGTGCCTGGAACGGGGGACCGTTGGGGTCTTACTCCTACAATGAGCAGTTCTTC.

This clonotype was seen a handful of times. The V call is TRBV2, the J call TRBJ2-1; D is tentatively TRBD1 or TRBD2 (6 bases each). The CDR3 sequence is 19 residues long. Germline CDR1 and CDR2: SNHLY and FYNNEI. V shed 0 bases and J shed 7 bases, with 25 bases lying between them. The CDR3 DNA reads TGTGCCAGCAGTGAAGCAGGGCTAGGGGGGAAAGGCCTTCGGAATGAGCAGTTCTTC. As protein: CASSEAGLGGKGLRNEQFF. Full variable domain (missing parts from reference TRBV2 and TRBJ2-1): EPEVTQTPSHQVTQMGQEVILRCVPISNHLYFYWYRQILGQKVEFLVSFYNNEISEKSEIFDDQFSVERPDGSNFTLKIRSTKLEDSAMYFCASSEAGLGGKGLRNEQFFGPGTRLTVL.

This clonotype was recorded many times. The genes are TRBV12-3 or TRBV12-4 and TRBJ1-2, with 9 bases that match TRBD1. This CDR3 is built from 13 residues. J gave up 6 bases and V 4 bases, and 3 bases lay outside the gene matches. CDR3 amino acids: CASSSGQGHGYTF. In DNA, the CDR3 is TGTGCCAGCAGTTCGGGACAGGGACATGGCTACACCTTC.

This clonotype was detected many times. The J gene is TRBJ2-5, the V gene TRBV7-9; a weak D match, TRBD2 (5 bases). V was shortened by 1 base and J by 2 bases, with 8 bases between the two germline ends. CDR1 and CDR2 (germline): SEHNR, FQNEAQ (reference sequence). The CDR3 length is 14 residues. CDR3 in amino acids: CASSLGGLQETQYF. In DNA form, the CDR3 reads TGTGCCAGCAGCTTAGGTGGACTGCAAGAGACCCAGTACTTC.

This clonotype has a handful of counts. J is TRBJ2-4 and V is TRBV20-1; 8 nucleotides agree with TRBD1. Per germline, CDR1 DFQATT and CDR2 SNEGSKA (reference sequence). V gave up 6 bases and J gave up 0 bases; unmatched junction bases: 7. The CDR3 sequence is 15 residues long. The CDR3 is CSARDRRLAKNIQYF. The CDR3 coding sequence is TGCAGTGCCCGGGACAGGAGACTAGCCAAAAACATTCAGTACTTC.

Here the CDR3 DNA reads TGCAGTGCTAGAGATCCGATGGGCAATCAGCCCCAGCATTTT. Its translation: CSARDPMGNQPQHF. J is TRBJ1-5 and V is TRBV20-1, with D unresolved. V was pared by 0 bases and J by 2 bases, with 8 bases between. Per the germline V gene, CDR1 is DFQATT and CDR2 is SNEGSKA (reference sequence). CDR3 length equals 14 residues.

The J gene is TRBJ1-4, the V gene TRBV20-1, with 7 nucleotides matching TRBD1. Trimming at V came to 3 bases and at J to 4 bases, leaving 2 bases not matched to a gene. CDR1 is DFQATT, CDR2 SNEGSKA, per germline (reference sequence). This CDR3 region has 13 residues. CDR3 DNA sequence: TGCAGTGCTAGCCGGGACAGTAATGAAAAACTGTTTTTT. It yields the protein CSASRDSNEKLFF.

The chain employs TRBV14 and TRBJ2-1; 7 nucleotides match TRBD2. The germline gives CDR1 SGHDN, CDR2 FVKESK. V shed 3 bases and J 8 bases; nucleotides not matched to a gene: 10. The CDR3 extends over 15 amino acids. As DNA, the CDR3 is TGTGCCAGCAGCCACGGGACTACGGCTTTCGATGAGCAGTTCTTC. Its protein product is CASSHGTTAFDEQFF.

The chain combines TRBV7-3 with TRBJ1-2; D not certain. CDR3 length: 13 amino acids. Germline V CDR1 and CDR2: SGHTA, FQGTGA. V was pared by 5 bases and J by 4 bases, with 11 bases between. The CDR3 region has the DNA TGTGCCAGCAGCCTAGGACCCCGCTATGGCTACACCTTC. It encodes CASSLGPRYGYTF.

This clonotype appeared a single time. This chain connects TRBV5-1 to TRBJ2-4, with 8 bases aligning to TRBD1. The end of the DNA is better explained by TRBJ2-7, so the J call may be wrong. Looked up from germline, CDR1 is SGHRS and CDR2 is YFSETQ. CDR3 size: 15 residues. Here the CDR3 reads CASSLGSGGPHEQYF. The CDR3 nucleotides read TGCGCCAGCAGCTTGGGGTCAGGGGGCCCCCACGAGCAGTACTTC.

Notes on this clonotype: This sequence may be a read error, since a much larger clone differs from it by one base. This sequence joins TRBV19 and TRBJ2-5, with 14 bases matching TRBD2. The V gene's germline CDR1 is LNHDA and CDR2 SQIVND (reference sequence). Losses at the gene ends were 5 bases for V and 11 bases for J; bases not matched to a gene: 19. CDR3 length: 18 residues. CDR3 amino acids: CASSLFRLAGGPLDEQYF. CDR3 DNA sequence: TGTGCCAGTAGTCTCTTTCGACTAGCGGGAGGGCCTCTGGATGAGCAGTACTTC.